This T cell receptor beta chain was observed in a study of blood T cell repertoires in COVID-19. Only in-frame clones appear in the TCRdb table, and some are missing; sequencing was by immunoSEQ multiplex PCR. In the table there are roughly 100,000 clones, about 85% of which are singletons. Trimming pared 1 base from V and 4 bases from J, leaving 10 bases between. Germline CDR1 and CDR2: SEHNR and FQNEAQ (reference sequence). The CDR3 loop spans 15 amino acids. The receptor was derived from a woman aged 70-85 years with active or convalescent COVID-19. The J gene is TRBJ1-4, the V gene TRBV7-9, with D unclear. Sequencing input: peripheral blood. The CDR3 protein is CASSLGSGGNEKLFF. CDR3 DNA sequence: TGTGCCAGCAGCTTAGGGTCCGGCGGTAATGAAAAACTGTTTTTT.